These 14 T cell receptor beta chains originate from one sample sequenced in a study of shared clonotypes between healthy human individuals. Profiling relied on immunoSEQ multiplex PCR, and the TCRdb table lists in-frame clones only, not all of them. Found here are about 600,000 clones, 97% of them singletons; the top ten hold 0.057%. Specimen: naive CD4+ T cells sorted from blood. Stated subset: CD45RA+ positively selected. The receptors stem from a woman between 25 and 40 years old in good health.

The CDR3 DNA sequence: TGTGCCAGCAGTCAGGGACAGGGGTACGAGCAGTACTTC. Translating gives CASSQGQGYEQYF. The rearrangement uses TRBV11-3 and TRBJ2-7; 10 nucleotides agree with TRBD1. Germline-derived CDR1 and CDR2 are SGHNT and YENEEA. The CDR3 runs to 13 residues. Trimming removed 6 bases from V and 4 bases from J; junction bases left unmatched: 3.

The chain carries TRBV15 and TRBJ2-7, with TRBD2 matching over 9 bases. The germline CDR1 and CDR2 sequences are LNHNV and YYDKDF (reference sequence). CDR3 length: 15 amino acids. V shed 3 bases and J 3 bases; nucleotides not matched to a gene: 6. The CDR3 spells CATSRRGAGGYEQYF. Written as DNA, the CDR3 is TGTGCCACCAGCAGGAGGGGAGCGGGAGGCTACGAGCAGTACTTC.

This rearrangement joins TRBV28 to TRBJ2-1; maybe TRBD2 (5 bases). Trimming cost V 7 bases and J 0 bases, with 13 bases left between them. This CDR3 contains 15 residues. CDR1 and CDR2 from the germline V gene are MDHEN and SYDVKM. CDR3 sequence (DNA): TGTGCCAGCACCTACCCGGGAACCTCCTACAATGAGCAGTTCTTC. Protein sequence: CASTYPGTSYNEQFF. The whole variable domain, filled in from reference TRBV28 and TRBJ2-1, reads DVKVTQSSRYLVKRTGEKVFLECVQDMDHENMFWYRQDPGLGLRLIYFSYDVKMKEKGDIPEGYSVSREKKERFSLILESASTNQTSMYLCASTYPGTSYNEQFFGPGTRLTVL.

This chain uses TRBV5-1 with TRBJ2-1; D might be TRBD1 (6 bases). Germline CDR1 is SGHRS and CDR2 is YFSETQ. The CDR3 is made up of 18 amino acids. The V end was cut by 0 bases, the J end by 7 bases, with 23 bases between. CDR3 nucleotides: TGCGCCAGCAGCTTGGGGGTTAGGCCGGGGATACAGGGAAATGAGCAGTTCTTC. This codes for CASSLGVRPGIQGNEQFF.

The V gene is TRBV6-1, the J gene TRBJ1-1, with a possible D match to TRBD1 (6 bases). The ends were cut back, 5 bases at V and 7 bases at J, with 11 bases in the middle. The CDR3 contains 12 residues. Germline-derived CDR1 and CDR2 are MNHNS and SASEGT. The CDR3 DNA follows: TGTGCCAGCAGTCTTAAACAGGGTGAAGCTTTCTTT. Protein product: CASSLKQGEAFF.

This chain connects TRBV6-6 to TRBJ2-2; D remains ambiguous. Germline-derived CDR1 and CDR2 are MNHNY and SVGAGI (reference sequence). Trimming took off 0 bases at V and 7 bases at J, with 12 bases between the two ends. The CDR3 covers 15 residues. The CDR3 reads CASSYSESLSGELFF. The CDR3, as DNA: TGTGCCAGCAGTTACTCGGAATCCCTGAGCGGGGAGCTGTTTTTT.

This chain connects TRBV28 to TRBJ2-5, with D unresolved. Germline V gene lookup returns CDR1 MDHEN and CDR2 SYDVKM. Trimming pared 8 bases from V and 5 bases from J, leaving 18 bases between. This CDR3 comprises 14 residues. Here the CDR3 reads CASVSTLSTETQYF. DNA of the CDR3: TGTGCCAGCGTCTCTACCCTTAGCACGGAGACCCAGTACTTC. The variable domain in full, completed from reference TRBV28 and TRBJ2-5, reads DVKVTQSSRYLVKRTGEKVFLECVQDMDHENMFWYRQDPGLGLRLIYFSYDVKMKEKGDIPEGYSVSREKKERFSLILESASTNQTSMYLCASVSTLSTETQYFGPGTRLLVL.

The chain has TRBV11-2 and TRBJ2-5, with D tentatively TRBD1 (6 bases). V lost 2 bases and J 2 bases, leaving 6 bases between the germline ends. Looked up from germline, CDR1 is SGHAT and CDR2 is FQNNGV. The CDR3 is 13 residues long. The CDR3 sequence: CASSLQGQETQYF. The CDR3 bases are TGTGCCAGCAGCTTACAGGGGCAAGAGACCCAGTACTTC.

The chain links TRBV5-4 to TRBJ1-3; D is unresolved. V gave up 2 bases and J gave up 10 bases, with 7 bases separating them. The V gene's germline CDR1 is SGHNT and CDR2 YYREEE (reference sequence). There are 11 residues in the CDR3. The CDR3 nucleotides are TGTGCCAGCAGCTTTGAGGGTACCATATATTTT. Translated, it gives CASSFEGTIYF.

The V call is TRBV29-1, the J call TRBJ2-1, with D possibly matching TRBD2 (5 bases). This CDR3 contains 18 residues. CDR1 and CDR2 from the germline V gene are SQVTM and ANQGSEA. Trimming pared 1 base from V and 0 bases from J, leaving 19 bases between. The CDR3 loop reads CSVEGRRRTWSSYNEQFF. The DNA of the CDR3 is TGCAGCGTTGAAGGCCGAAGGAGGACCTGGAGCTCCTACAATGAGCAGTTCTTC.

The chain joins TRBV7-3 to TRBJ2-3; D is unresolved. CDR1 and CDR2 (germline): SGHTA, FQGTGA. This CDR3 has 12 amino acids. The germline V and J ends were trimmed by 2 bases and 4 bases, with 4 bases remaining between them. The CDR3 bases are TGTGCCAGCAGCTTAGTCCCAGATACGCAGTATTTT. Its translation is CASSLVPDTQYF. The full variable domain, its missing parts supplied by reference TRBV7-3 and TRBJ2-3, is GAGVSQTPSNKVTEKGKYVELRCDPISGHTALYWYRQSLGQGPEFLIYFQGTGAADDSGLPNDRFFAVRPEGSVSTLKIQRTERGDSAVYLCASSLVPDTQYFGPGTRLTVL.

The chain employs TRBV7-9 and TRBJ2-7, with 9 bases identical to TRBD1. The CDR3 contains 17 residues. Germline CDR1 is SEHNR and CDR2 is FQNEAQ (reference sequence). The V and J ends lost 6 bases and 3 bases, in that order; junction bases with no gene match: 15. The CDR3 protein is CASRRGKLGQGIYEQYF. CDR3 nucleotides: TGTGCCAGCAGGAGGGGGAAGTTGGGACAGGGAATCTACGAGCAGTACTTC.

The rearrangement uses TRBV19 and TRBJ2-2; 7 bases match TRBD1. This CDR3 has 16 amino acids. Germline-derived CDR1 and CDR2 are LNHDA and SQIVND (reference sequence). V gave up 3 bases and J gave up 1 base; unmatched junction bases: 5. In DNA, the CDR3 is TGTGCCAGTAGTATTCGGGACAGCCTGAACACCGGGGAGCTGTTTTTT. Translating it yields CASSIRDSLNTGELFF.

The V call is TRBV7-3, the J call TRBJ1-6, with 8 bases that match TRBD1. Trimming at V came to 1 base and at J to 9 bases, leaving 5 bases not matched to a gene. This CDR3 has 15 residues. Germline-derived CDR1 and CDR2 are SGHTA and FQGTGA. CDR3: CASSLNARGLSPLHF. For the CDR3, the DNA is TGTGCCAGCAGCTTAAATGCCAGGGGGCTTTCACCCCTCCACTTT.